These 10 T cell receptor beta chains originate from one sample sequenced in a study of technical replicates of blood from a handful of donors. Using immunoSEQ multiplex PCR, the repertoire was profiled, and TCRdb retains in-frame clones only, with some absent. The data show about 79,000 clones, more than 85% seen once. Sequenced material: T cells isolated from PBMCs. Receptors originate from a human donor in good health. Some clones in this sample may be carry-over from other donors' samples.

CDR3 loop: CASSPLPGGPYEQYF. The CDR3 nucleotides are TGTGCCAGCAGCCCCCTACCCGGAGGGCCCTACGAGCAGTACTTC. The genes are TRBV7-2 and TRBJ2-7, with D tentatively TRBD2 (6 bases). Per germline, CDR1 SGHTA and CDR2 FQGNSA. The CDR3 covers 15 residues. Trimming left V 5 bases short and J 2 bases short, with 16 bases between.

The chain combines TRBV30 with TRBJ1-3; 10 bases are shared with TRBD1. Germline trimming cut 3 bases from V and 4 bases from J; bases unmatched to any gene: 3. CDR1 is GTSNPN and CDR2 is SVGIG in the germline V gene (reference sequence). The CDR3 length is 14 residues. Here the CDR3 DNA reads TGTGCCTGGAGCAGACAGGGGGCAGGAAACACCATATATTTT. Protein: CAWSRQGAGNTIYF. Filled out from reference TRBV30 and TRBJ1-3, the complete variable domain reads SQTIHQWPATLVQPVGSPLSLECTVEGTSNPNLYWYRQAAGRGLQLLFYSVGIGQISSEVPQNLSASRPQDRQFILSSKKLLLSDSGFYLCAWSRQGAGNTIYFGEGSWLTVV.

The rearrangement uses TRBV30 and TRBJ2-3, with TRBD2 matching over 10 bases. This CDR3 region has 12 residues. Germline trimming cut 3 bases from V and 9 bases from J; bases unmatched to any gene: 3. Germline CDR1 and CDR2: GTSNPN and SVGIG (reference sequence). The CDR3 here is CAWRRTSGTQYF. CDR3 DNA sequence: TGTGCCTGGAGACGGACTAGCGGAACGCAGTATTTT.

This clone was picked up a small number of times. This rearrangement joins TRBV6-1 to TRBJ2-7; D not certain. This CDR3 has 15 amino acids. Trimming shortened V by 2 bases and J by 0 bases, and 11 bases separated the two germline ends. From germline, CDR1 is MNHNS and CDR2 SASEGT. The CDR3 region is CASSEIGEASYEQYF. The CDR3 DNA is TGTGCCAGCAGTGAAATTGGCGAGGCCTCCTACGAGCAGTACTTC.

The chain uses TRBV7-6 and TRBJ2-6; D ambiguous. CDR1 and CDR2 from the germline V gene are SGHVS and FNYEAQ. V lost 5 bases to trimming and J lost 0 bases, with 8 bases between them. The CDR3 runs to 15 residues. The CDR3: CASSAYSSGANVLTF. The CDR3 DNA reads as TGTGCCAGCAGCGCGTACAGCTCTGGGGCCAACGTCCTGACTTTC. The full variable domain, with the rest looked up from reference TRBV7-6 and TRBJ2-6, is GAGVSQSPRYKVTKRGQDVALRCDPISGHVSLYWYRQALGQGPEFLTYFNYEAQQDKSGLPNDRFSAERPEGSISTLTIQRTEQRDSAMYRCASSAYSSGANVLTFGAGSRLTVL.

DNA for the CDR3: TGTGCCAGCGCTTCCGTAGTACCTAGCGGGAGGGAGGAAGAGACCCAGTACTTC. Amino acids: CASASVVPSGREEETQYF. The V gene is TRBV13, the J gene TRBJ2-5; 12 bases agree with TRBD2. The V gene end was trimmed by 8 bases and the J gene end by 3 bases; junction bases not matched to a gene: 16. The CDR3 is 18 amino acids. Germline assignment: CDR1 PRHDT and CDR2 FYEKMQ (reference sequence).

J is TRBJ2-1 and V is TRBV28; 7 bases align to TRBD2. The CDR3 spans 16 residues. The J segment lost 4 bases and the V segment lost 6 bases, leaving 12 bases of the junction unmatched. In germline, CDR1 is MDHEN, CDR2 SYDVKM. The CDR3 reads CASSPGLDRGYNEQFF. CDR3 bases: TGTGCCAGCAGCCCTGGACTAGACAGAGGATACAATGAGCAGTTCTTC.

The gene calls are TRBV9 and TRBJ2-1, with D perhaps TRBD2 (7 bases). V was shortened by 3 bases and J by 8 bases, with 15 bases between the two germline ends. Germline V CDR1 and CDR2: SGDLS, YYNGEE. The length of the CDR3 is 14 residues. CDR3 amino acids: CASSEGGKGDEQFF. CDR3 DNA sequence: TGTGCCAGCAGCGAGGGGGGGAAGGGGGATGAGCAGTTCTTC.

The chain is built from TRBV29-1 and TRBJ2-2; 9 bases line up with TRBD2. V shed 8 bases and J 1 base; nucleotides not matched to a gene: 2. Germline assignment: CDR1 SQVTM and CDR2 ANQGSEA. This CDR3 region has 13 residues. In DNA, the CDR3 is TGCAGCATTAGCGGGAGGAACACCGGGGAGCTGTTTTTT. This encodes CSISGRNTGELFF.

This clone was seen once. The gene calls are TRBV7-9 and TRBJ2-3; D gene ambiguous. The CDR3 totals 11 residues. Between the trimmed V and J ends, which lost 4 bases and 3 bases, there was a span of 2 bases. CDR1 is SEHNR and CDR2 is FQNEAQ in the germline V gene (reference sequence). CDR3 sequence (DNA): TGTGCCAGCAGCTCTACAGATACGCAGTATTTT. Translated, it gives CASSSTDTQYF.